This T cell receptor (beta chain) was identified during a study of CXCR3-negative and CXCR3-positive naive CD8 T cells. About the research overall: Sequencing gave around 140 million TRB reads overall, about 1.5 +/- 0.3 million per library.

The libraries of TRB cDNA were constructed through 5' RACE using UMI labels. Reprocessing the 5' RACE reads, TCRdb reports a single entry for every CDR3 protein and omits DNA. This table holds some 130,000 distinct CDR3 sequences. The V gene's germline CDR1 is MNHEY and CDR2 SMNVEV (reference sequence). This CDR3 comprises 14 residues. Study results and limitations: Researchers reported similar TRBV-TRBJ usage in naive CXCR3-negative and CXCR3-positive cells, though memory differed. CXCR3 expression partially decreased after cryopreservation; most assays used fresh PBMCs.

The sorting of each CD8+ T cell subset was done in triplicate, at approximately 310,000 cells each. About this clonotype: Its antigen is not identified.

The receptor comes from a human donor in good health. Some clones in this sample may be carry-over from other donors' samples. Input material: naive CXCR3- CD8+ T cells from blood. The subset is: CD45RO-CCR7+CD27+CD95- naive CD8+ T cells lacking CXCR3 (TNR3-). The chain uses TRBV27 and TRBJ2-1; as DNA is missing, the TRBD1 call by TCRdb cannot be tested. CDR3 protein: CASSLYWGANEQFF.